This T cell receptor (beta chain) emerged from a study of T and B cells in COVID-19 patients. Study in general: Peripheral blood came from COVID-19 patients with active infection or after recovery. Of 20 to 25 active-infection patients, 12 were critically ill with mechanical ventilation or extracorporeal membrane oxygenation.

This CDR3 comprises 13 residues. The J segment lost 4 bases and the V segment lost 10 bases, leaving 7 bases of the junction unmatched. From germline, CDR1 is LNHDA and CDR2 SQIVND (reference sequence). Blood genomic DNA input for TRB amplification was about 240-500 ng. Multiplex PCR with BIOMED2 TRB-A/B primer pools amplified TRB rearrangements. TCRdb used MiXCR to reprocess the multiplex PCR reads, holding one entry per CDR3 protein. The sample consists of approximately 10,000 distinct CDR3 sequences, around 30% of them appearing once. The specimen sequenced was blood. This chain uses TRBV19 with TRBJ2-1; 7 bases map to TRBD1. This clonotype was obtained from a human donor who had recovered from COVID-19. The CDR3 DNA follows: TGTGCCACCCACAGGGGCGGGTACAATGAGCAGTTCTTC. This encodes CATHRGGYNEQFF.